This record covers a single T cell receptor beta chain. This clonotype was counted only a few times. Its antigen is currently not known. The sample holds no much larger clone one base away, and base qualities are not on file. From cysteine to phenylalanine, the CDR3 is 10 amino acids long. Only CDR3 DNA remains: 30 bases, in frame from the first base. CDR1 and CDR2 are drawn from the germline V gene (reference sequence): MNHNY, SVGAGI. The V and J ends are trimmed by 8 bases and 13 bases, leaving 15 bases between them. This entry belongs to a study of response to subunit inactivated influenza vaccine (dated by TCRdb to the late 2010s). About the full investigation: Deep quantitative profiling of the T cell receptor repertoire was used in the study to follow responses to a trivalent subunit inactivated influenza vaccine.

Library preparation was by RT-PCR. Sequencing used an Illumina HiSeq 2500. Clones were called with MiXCR by TCRdb after fastp trimmed the public reads at Q25, and only in-frame beta chains were retained. Rows merge per CDR3 protein into single entries with the most common DNA and genes. For this sample there are 600,000 to 850,000 distinct CDR3 sequences; around 15% appear just once. The ten biggest clones cover roughly 7.6% of the sample. The investigation overall reported the following: The authors suggested that each seasonal influenza vaccination may recruit only a limited number of new T cells.

Specimen: PBMCs from blood, collected less than 15 days before vaccination. The chain uses TRBV6-6 and TRBJ2-7, with a weak D call of TRBD2 (6 bases match). The clonotype was recovered from a man in his forties or fifties who received an inactivated influenza vaccine. Donor details come from another sample of the same person, matched by shared clones. At the DNA level, the sequence is TGTGCCAGCGGTTTGGGGAGGACCTACTTC. Translated, it reads CASGLGRTYF.